The entry that follows covers one T cell receptor beta chain sequence. Antigen specificity is unknown. Unique molecular identifiers were present in the TCR beta cDNA libraries. Via MiXCR, TCRdb re-called the PCR reads, giving one row per CDR3 protein. Here the sample spans 750,000 to 900,000 distinct CDR3 sequences, just over 45% being singletons. The data belong to a study of post-analysis software for immune sequencing data. Study-level results: TRBV5-6, TRBV5-1 and TRBV20-1 were among roughly 5 TRBV segments more frequent in patients than controls.

Germline assignment: CDR1 DFQATT and CDR2 SNEGSKA (reference sequence). The V end lost 0 bases, the J end lost 4 bases, and 10 bases lay between the germline ends. This CDR3 is built from 13 residues. This chain links TRBV20-1 with TRBJ2-7; D not certain. The sequenced sample was blood. This sequence originates from a girl between 10 and 17 years old with multiple sclerosis. CDR3 nucleotide sequence: TGCAGTGCTAGAGAACGGACCTCATACGAGCAGTACTTC. It encodes CSARERTSYEQYF.